The clone carrying this T cell receptor beta chain came up many times. Its target is not known. The CDR3 has 14 amino acids. V dropped 4 bases and J dropped 2 bases, with 11 bases sitting between them. Per germline, CDR1 WSHSY and CDR2 SAAADI. The sample's time point: pre-sensitization, week 0. Treatment in this sample: therapeutic diphenylcyclopropenone sensitization with weekly scalp DPC. Only after blood had been drawn was each patch test applied. These data are taken from a study of human T cells and chemical hapten exposure. Study findings and constraints: Versus controls, significantly more large CDR3 similarity clusters arose from expanded TCRs.

During construction of the library, unique molecular identifiers were attached to individual cDNA molecules for quantitative, reproducible TCR counting. TCRdb re-called the RACE reads through MiXCR, storing one row per CDR3 protein. The sample has more than 85,000 distinct CDR3 sequences, 7.5% to 9.5% seen once. This chain joins TRBV10-2 and TRBJ1-1; D unclear. The clonotype was recovered from a man in his forties with alopecia areata. Some clones in this sample may be carry-over from other donors' samples. The sample was whole blood, taken in connection with sensitization to the hapten diphenylcyclopropenone (DPC). The DNA for the CDR3 is TGCGCCAGCAGTGGTAGAGGGTTTAACACTGAAGCTTTCTTT. The encoded protein is CASSGRGFNTEAFF.